What follows describes a single T cell receptor (beta chain). The sample belongs to a study of shared clonotypes between healthy human individuals. The germline V gene encodes CDR1 MDHEN and CDR2 SYDVKM. The V gene end was trimmed by 2 bases and the J gene end by 7 bases; junction bases not matched to a gene: 12. The CDR3 sequence is 17 residues long. In the original processing: In the immunoSEQ data, sequences were junction-only and lacked quality scores, so filtering differed. The table came from immunoSEQ multiplex PCR; TCRdb's copy has only in-frame clones and leaves some out. V, J and clone size derive from that table, while D and trimming were established from the DNA sequence. This table has around 480,000 clones, 60% to 80% appearing once.

The TCR was taken from a woman in her forties in good health. Some clones in this sample may be carry-over from other donors' samples. V is TRBV28 and J is TRBJ2-7; 12 bases align to TRBD2. The sequenced sample was PBMCs. The CDR3 spells CASSLGGASGRGVEQYF. The CDR3 DNA sequence: TGTGCCAGCAGTTTAGGGGGGGCTAGCGGGAGGGGTGTAGAGCAGTACTTC.